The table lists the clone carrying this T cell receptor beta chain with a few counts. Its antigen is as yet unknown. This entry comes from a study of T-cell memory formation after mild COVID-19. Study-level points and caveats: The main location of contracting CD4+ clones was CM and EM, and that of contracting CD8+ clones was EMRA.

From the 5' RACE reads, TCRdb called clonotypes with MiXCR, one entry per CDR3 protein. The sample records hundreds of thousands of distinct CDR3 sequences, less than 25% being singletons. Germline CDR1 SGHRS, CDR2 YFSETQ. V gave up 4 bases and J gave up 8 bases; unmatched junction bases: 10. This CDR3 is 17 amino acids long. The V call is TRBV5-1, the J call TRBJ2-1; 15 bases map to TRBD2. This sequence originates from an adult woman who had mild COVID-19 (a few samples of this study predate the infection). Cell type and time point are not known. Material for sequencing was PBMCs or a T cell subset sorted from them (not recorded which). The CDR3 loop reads CASSLPGLAGGNDEQFF. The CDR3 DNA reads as TGCGCCAGCAGCCTGCCGGGACTAGCGGGGGGAAACGATGAGCAGTTCTTC.